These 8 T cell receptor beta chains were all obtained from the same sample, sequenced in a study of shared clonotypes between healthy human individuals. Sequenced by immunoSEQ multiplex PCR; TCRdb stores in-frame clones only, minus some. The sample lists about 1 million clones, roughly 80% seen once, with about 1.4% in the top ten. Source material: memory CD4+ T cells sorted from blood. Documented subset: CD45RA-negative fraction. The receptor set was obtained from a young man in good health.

The DNA for the CDR3 is TGTGCCAGCCACTACAGGGGATCCACCGGGGAGCTGTTTTTT. Translated: CASHYRGSTGELFF. This chain joins TRBV7-2 and TRBJ2-2; 7 bases agree with TRBD1. This CDR3 comprises 14 residues. Losses at the gene ends were 8 bases for V and 4 bases for J; bases not matched to a gene: 7. Per germline, CDR1 SGHTA and CDR2 FQGNSA.

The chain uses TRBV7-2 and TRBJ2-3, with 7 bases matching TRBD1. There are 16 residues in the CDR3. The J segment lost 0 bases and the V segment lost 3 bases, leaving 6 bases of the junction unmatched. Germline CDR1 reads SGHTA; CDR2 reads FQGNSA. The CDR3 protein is CASSFQGVWSTDTQYF. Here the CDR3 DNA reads TGTGCCAGCAGCTTTCAGGGGGTTTGGAGCACAGATACGCAGTATTTT.

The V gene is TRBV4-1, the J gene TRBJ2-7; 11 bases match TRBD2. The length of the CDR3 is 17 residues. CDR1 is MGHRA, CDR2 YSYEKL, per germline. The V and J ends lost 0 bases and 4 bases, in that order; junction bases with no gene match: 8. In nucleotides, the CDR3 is TGCGCCAGCAGCCAAGAAGGGGGGACTAGCGGATTTTACGAGCAGTACTTC. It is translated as CASSQEGGTSGFYEQYF.

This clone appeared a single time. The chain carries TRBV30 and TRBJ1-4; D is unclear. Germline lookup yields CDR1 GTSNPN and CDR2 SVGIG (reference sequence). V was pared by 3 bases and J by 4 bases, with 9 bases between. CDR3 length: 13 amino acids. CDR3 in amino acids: CAWRGRFNEKLFF. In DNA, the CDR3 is TGTGCCTGGAGGGGCAGGTTTAATGAAAAACTGTTTTTT.

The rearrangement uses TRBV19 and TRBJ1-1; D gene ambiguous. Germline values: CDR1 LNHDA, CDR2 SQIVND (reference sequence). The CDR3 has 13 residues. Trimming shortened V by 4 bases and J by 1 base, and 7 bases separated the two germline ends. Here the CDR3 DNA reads TGTGCCAGTAGTACGGCGCCGAACACTGAAGCTTTCTTT. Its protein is CASSTAPNTEAFF.

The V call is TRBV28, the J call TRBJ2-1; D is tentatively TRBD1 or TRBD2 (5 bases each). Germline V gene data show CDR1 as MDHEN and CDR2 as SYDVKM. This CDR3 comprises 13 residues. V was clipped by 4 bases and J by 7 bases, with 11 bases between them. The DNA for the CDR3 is TGTGCCAGCAGTTCAGGGAGTTGGAATGAGCAGTTCTTC. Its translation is CASSSGSWNEQFF.

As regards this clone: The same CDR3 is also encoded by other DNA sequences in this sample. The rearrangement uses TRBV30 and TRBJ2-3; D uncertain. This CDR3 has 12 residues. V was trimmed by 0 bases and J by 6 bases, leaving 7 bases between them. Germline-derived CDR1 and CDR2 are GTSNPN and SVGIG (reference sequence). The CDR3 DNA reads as TGTGCCTGGAGTGTAGTTTCCGATACGCAGTATTTT. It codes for CAWSVVSDTQYF.

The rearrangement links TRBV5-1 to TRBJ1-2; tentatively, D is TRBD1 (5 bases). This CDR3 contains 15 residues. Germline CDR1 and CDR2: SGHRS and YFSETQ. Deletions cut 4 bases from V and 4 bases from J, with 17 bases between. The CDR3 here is CASSTTNQGAYGYTF. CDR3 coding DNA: TGCGCCAGCAGCACAACCAATCAGGGCGCCTATGGCTACACCTTC.